The T cell receptor beta chain under discussion was sequenced for a study of T cell responses to AZD1222 COVID-19 vaccine. Findings and caveats of the study: Variant regions that are unmutated are reportedly the target of nearly half of spike-specific TCRs. There were repertoire samples only from the period after the peak T cell response.

The CDR3 contains 15 residues. V was pared by 4 bases and J by 5 bases, with 6 bases of the junction left unmatched. Germline CDR1 reads SGHTA; CDR2 reads FQGNSA. Only a few counts were recorded for this clone. The antigen is undetermined. Clones were read by immunoSEQ multiplex PCR, and TCRdb kept only the in-frame ones, dropping some. This sample yields about 130,000 clones, of which about nine tenths are seen a single time; 6.3% belongs to the top ten. This rearrangement joins TRBV7-2 to TRBJ2-2, with 8 positions matching TRBD2. This clonotype originated in an adult in good health. The sample in question was peripheral blood, obtained on day 0 of AZD1222 vaccination. The CDR3 nucleotides are TGTGCCAGCAGCTACCCCGGCGGGGGGACCGGGGAGCTGTTTTTT. Amino acid sequence: CASSYPGGGTGELFF.